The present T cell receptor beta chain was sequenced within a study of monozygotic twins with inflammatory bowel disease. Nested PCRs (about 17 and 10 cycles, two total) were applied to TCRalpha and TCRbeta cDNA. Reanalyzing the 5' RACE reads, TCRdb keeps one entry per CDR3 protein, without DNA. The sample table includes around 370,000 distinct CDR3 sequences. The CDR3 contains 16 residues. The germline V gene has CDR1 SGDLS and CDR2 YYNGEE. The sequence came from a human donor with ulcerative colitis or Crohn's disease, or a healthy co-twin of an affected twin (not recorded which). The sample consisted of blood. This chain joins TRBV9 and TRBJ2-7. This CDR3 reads CASSGDSAASFYEQYF.